These 24 T cell receptor beta chains were sequenced from one sample in a study of T cells expressing NK-cell markers (dated by TCRdb to about 2020). To prepare the library, 5' RACE was applied. Reads for this sample came from an Illumina HiSeq 2000. After reprocessing by TCRdb, each CDR3 protein sequence is one entry, and no DNA is given. The table kept for this sample lists hundreds of thousands of distinct CDR3 sequences. Around 5.2% of the sample goes to the ten largest clones. Material: blood T cells: a sorted CD56 or NKG2C T cell subset, CD4+ or CD8+ T cells, or bulk PBMC T cells (not recorded which). The origin of the receptors is a man aged 18-70 years in good health.

The V gene is TRBV5-1, the J gene TRBJ2-7. Per the germline V gene, CDR1 is SGHRS and CDR2 is YFSETQ. CDR3 size: 12 residues. Here the CDR3 reads CASSVDNYEQYF.

This chain connects TRBV4-2 to TRBJ1-1. The CDR3 has 13 residues. From germline, CDR1 is LGHNA and CDR2 YNFKEQ. CDR3 loop: CASSQAVGTEAFF.

The chain couples TRBV5-6 to TRBJ2-7. The CDR3 is made up of 14 amino acids. Germline V lookup: CDR1 SGHDT, CDR2 YYEEEE. This chain's CDR3 is CASSLSRVRGEQYF.

The V gene is TRBV20-1, the J gene TRBJ2-3; TCRdb picks TRBD2, but there is no DNA to check that call. The germline CDR1 and CDR2 sequences are DFQATT and SNEGSKA (reference sequence). CDR3 length equals 15 residues. CDR3 loop: CSARTRDLYTDTQYF.

The gene calls are TRBV12-3 or TRBV12-4 and TRBJ2-7; absent DNA, TCRdb's TRBD1 call cannot be checked. The CDR3 length is 16 residues. The CDR3 sequence is CASNFGSGTAPYEQYF.

The chain joins TRBV5-1 to TRBJ2-3; TCRdb's D gene call, TRBD1, goes unchecked for lack of DNA. The CDR3 has 15 residues. CDR1 SGHRS and CDR2 YFSETQ come from the germline V gene. The CDR3 region is CASSIQQAGGDTQYF.

The chain links TRBV18 to TRBJ1-1; TCRdb returns TRBD1, unconfirmable since there is no DNA. CDR3 size: 13 residues. Looked up from germline, CDR1 is KGHSH and CDR2 is LQKENI. The CDR3: CASSPKHEGEAFF.

The chain is built from TRBV7-9 and TRBJ2-5; the D call from TCRdb, TRBD2, cannot be confirmed without DNA. Germline CDR1 SEHNR, CDR2 FQNEAQ (reference sequence). The CDR3 spans 14 residues. The CDR3 protein is CASSSRLASETQYF.

The chain recombines TRBV27 with TRBJ2-7; the D call of TRBD1 rests on TCRdb alone, since no DNA is present to check it. The CDR3 spans 14 residues. Germline CDR1 is MNHEY and CDR2 is SMNVEV (reference sequence). CDR3: CASSYRPDRHEQYF.

The chain uses TRBV6-1 and TRBJ2-6; with no DNA, the TCRdb D assignment of TRBD2 cannot be verified. This CDR3 has 17 amino acids. Germline loops: CDR1 MNHNS, CDR2 SASEGT. CDR3 residues: CASSPLAVGAGGNVLTF.

The chain has TRBV18 and TRBJ1-4. CDR1 is KGHSH and CDR2 is LQKENI in the germline V gene. This CDR3 has 15 amino acids. The CDR3 reads CASSPWSDPNEKLFF.

The rearrangement links TRBV18 to TRBJ2-5; with no DNA, the TCRdb D assignment of TRBD1 cannot be verified. The CDR3 runs 13 residues. From germline, CDR1 is KGHSH and CDR2 LQKENI. The CDR3 reads CASQGQNQETQYF.

The genes are TRBV5-1 and TRBJ1-4. This CDR3 comprises 14 residues. CDR1 is SGHRS, CDR2 YFSETQ, per germline. The CDR3 here is CASSIQPSNEKLFF.

The gene calls are TRBV6-1 and TRBJ2-1. CDR1 MNHNS and CDR2 SASEGT come from the germline V gene. The CDR3 has 16 amino acids. The CDR3 here is CASSEYHLLIYNEQFF.

The genes are TRBV3-1 and TRBJ1-1. This CDR3 region has 15 residues. Per germline, CDR1 LGHDT and CDR2 YNNKEL (reference sequence). The CDR3: CASSQDLRMNTEAFF.

This chain connects TRBV20-1 to TRBJ2-7; the D call of TRBD1 rests on TCRdb alone, since no DNA is present to check it. Germline V lookup: CDR1 DFQATT, CDR2 SNEGSKA (reference sequence). The CDR3 loop spans 17 amino acids. CDR3 amino acids: CSARGGRTALNTYEQYF.

The chain combines TRBV6-1 with TRBJ2-1; the TCRdb D gene call, TRBD1, has no DNA to confirm it. This CDR3 has 14 residues. Germline V gene data show CDR1 as MNHNS and CDR2 as SASEGT. This CDR3 is CASRGGASYNEQFF.

The rearrangement uses TRBV5-1 and TRBJ1-1. The CDR3 consists of 14 residues. Germline V gene sequence: CDR1 SGHRS, CDR2 YFSETQ. The CDR3 is CASSLGHQNTEAFF. The variable domain in full, with the rest retrieved from reference TRBV5-1 and TRBJ1-1, is KAGVTQTPRYLIKTRGQQVTLSCSPISGHRSVSWYQQTPGQGLQFLFEYFSETQRNKGNFPGRFSGRQFSNSRSEMNVSTLELGDSALYLCASSLGHQNTEAFFGQGTRLTVV.

The CDR3 is CASSFTGNLYQETQYF. The chain is built from TRBV5-6 and TRBJ2-5; TCRdb's assignment of TRBD1 cannot be checked, as there is no DNA. Per the germline V gene, CDR1 is SGHDT and CDR2 is YYEEEE. The length of the CDR3 is 16 residues.

The CDR3 region is CASSPGTGSPYEQYF. V is TRBV18 and J is TRBJ2-7; no DNA is available, so the TRBD1 call from TCRdb remains unchecked. The CDR3 runs to 15 residues. CDR1 is KGHSH and CDR2 is LQKENI in the germline V gene.

The chain recombines TRBV6-1 with TRBJ1-4; TCRdb's D call of TRBD1 is untestable without DNA. Germline loops: CDR1 MNHNS, CDR2 SASEGT. CDR3 length: 14 amino acids. CDR3 residues: CASRLDTSNEKLFF.

The chain recombines TRBV6-5 with TRBJ1-1; TCRdb's D call of TRBD1 is untestable without DNA. CDR1 MNHEY and CDR2 SVGAGI come from the germline V gene. CDR3 length equals 12 residues. The CDR3 region is CASGDRRGEAFF.

The chain recombines TRBV19 with TRBJ2-1; absent DNA, TCRdb's TRBD1 call cannot be checked. This CDR3 has 12 residues. Germline-derived CDR1 and CDR2 are LNHDA and SQIVND (reference sequence). CDR3 loop: CASSRGANEQFF.

The V and J genes are TRBV15 and TRBJ2-3; without DNA, the TCRdb call of TRBD1 cannot be checked. This CDR3 contains 16 residues. Germline loops: CDR1 LNHNV, CDR2 YYDKDF (reference sequence). The CDR3 region is CATSRSKGAGGDTQYF.